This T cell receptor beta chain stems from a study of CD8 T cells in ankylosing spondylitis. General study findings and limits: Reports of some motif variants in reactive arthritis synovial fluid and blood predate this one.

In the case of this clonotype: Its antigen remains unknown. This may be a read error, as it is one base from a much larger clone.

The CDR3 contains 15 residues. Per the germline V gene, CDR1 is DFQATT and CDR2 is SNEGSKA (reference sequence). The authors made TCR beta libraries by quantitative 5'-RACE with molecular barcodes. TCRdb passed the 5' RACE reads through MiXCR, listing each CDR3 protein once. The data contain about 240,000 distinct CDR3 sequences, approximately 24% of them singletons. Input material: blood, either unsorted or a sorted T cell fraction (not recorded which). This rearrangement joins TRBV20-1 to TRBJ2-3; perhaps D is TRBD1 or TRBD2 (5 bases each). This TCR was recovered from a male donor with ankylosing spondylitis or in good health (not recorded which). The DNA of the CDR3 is TGCTGTGCTCAGGGTTCGGGGATCCCGTCAGATACGCAGTATTTT. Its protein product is CCAQGSGIPSDTQYF.